This T cell receptor beta chain appears in the sequencing data of a study of blood T cells in healthy people across ages. Sample donors were healthy Caucasian individuals that came from Russia, aged roughly 6 to 95. Each donor's blood draw was approximately 10 milliliters of peripheral blood. Primers used in a second PCR of roughly 7 to 12 cycles were a sample-barcoded 5' primer and a J-beta primer mix. Every sample returned 2.5 million or more CDR3-containing paired-end reads. Each CDR3 protein is one row after TCRdb ran MiXCR on the 5' RACE reads. This sample has about 2 million distinct CDR3 sequences, with around half found just once. V lost 7 bases, J lost 5 bases, and 11 bases lay in between. The CDR3 has 12 residues. Germline V gene sequence: CDR1 SEHNR, CDR2 FQNEAQ (reference sequence).

The receptor comes from a woman between 35 and 50 years old in good health. The sequenced sample consisted of blood. The J gene is TRBJ2-5, the V gene TRBV7-9; D is ambiguous. The DNA of the CDR3 is TGTGCCAGCACCTTCGAAGTGGAGACCCAGTACTTC. This sequence encodes CASTFEVETQYF. The complete variable domain, with remaining parts taken from reference TRBV7-9 and TRBJ2-5, reads DTGVSQNPRHKITKRGQNVTFRCDPISEHNRLYWYRQTLGQGPEFLTYFQNEAQLEKSRLLSDRFSAERPKGSFSTLEIQRTEQGDSAMYLCASTFEVETQYFGPGTRLLVL.